Below, 20 T cell receptor beta chains from the same sample are listed, as sequenced in a study of shared clonotypes between healthy human individuals. Method: immunoSEQ multiplex PCR; TCRdb's copy keeps in-frame clones and lacks some. This sample has some 1,600,000 clones, with roughly 98% found just once. The sample was naive CD4+ T cells sorted from blood. Subset of the sample: CD45RA+ positively selected. The receptors here all came from a man under 40 in good health.

The chain recombines TRBV7-3 with TRBJ2-3; D may match TRBD1 or TRBD2 (5 bases each). This CDR3 spans 14 amino acids. With 5 bases removed from V and 2 bases from J, the gap between germline ends came to 11 bases. The germline V gene encodes CDR1 SGHTA and CDR2 FQGTGA. CDR3 coding DNA: TGTGCCAGCAGCCAACTCGGGACCACAGATACGCAGTATTTT. Its translation is CASSQLGTTDTQYF.

This clone was seen a single time. The rearrangement joins TRBV7-9 to TRBJ2-3, with a weak D call TRBD1 (6 bases). V was clipped by 3 bases and J by 3 bases, with 16 bases between them. From germline, CDR1 is SEHNR and CDR2 FQNEAQ (reference sequence). The CDR3 runs 16 residues. CDR3 coding DNA: TGTGCCAGCAGCTTCAACAGGGCTCTTAAAACAGATACGCAGTATTTT. It translates to CASSFNRALKTDTQYF. The full variable domain, in which reference TRBV7-9 and TRBJ2-3 provide the parts outside the CDR3, is DTGVSQNPRHKITKRGQNVTFRCDPISEHNRLYWYRQTLGQGPEFLTYFQNEAQLEKSRLLSDRFSAERPKGSFSTLEIQRTEQGDSAMYLCASSFNRALKTDTQYFGPGTRLTVL.

The chain links TRBV7-2 to TRBJ2-7; the D gene is possibly TRBD2 (6 bases). Germline V gives CDR1 SGHTA, CDR2 FQGNSA. V lost 3 bases and J 10 bases, leaving 13 bases between the germline ends. CDR3 size: 12 residues. The CDR3 DNA reads as TGTGCCAGCAGCTTTGCCGGAGGGCCCCAGTACTTC. Translated: CASSFAGGPQYF.

The chain links TRBV5-8 to TRBJ1-2; D is undetermined. Germline loops: CDR1 SGHTS, CDR2 YDEGEE. V was clipped by 1 base and J by 1 base, with 17 bases between them. This CDR3 is built from 17 residues. CDR3 DNA: TGTGCCAGCAGCTTGCGTCTCGGGAAGGCGGATAACTATGGCTACACCTTC. This translates into CASSLRLGKADNYGYTF.

Regarding this clone: Other nucleotide sequences in the sample specify the same CDR3. The V gene is TRBV7-6, the J gene TRBJ2-5, with D unresolved. V gave up 5 bases and J gave up 5 bases, with 9 bases separating them. The V gene's germline CDR1 is SGHVS and CDR2 FNYEAQ. The CDR3 contains 12 residues. CDR3 amino acids: CASSPLGETQYF. The CDR3 coding sequence is TGTGCCAGCAGCCCACTCGGGGAGACCCAGTACTTC.

A single count supports this clone. The chain uses TRBV28 and TRBJ1-1; D is ambiguous. Germline CDR1 reads MDHEN; CDR2 reads SYDVKM. Trimming cost V 8 bases and J 4 bases, with 8 bases left between them. CDR3 length: 11 amino acids. DNA for the CDR3: TGTGCCAGCGGGATAGGCACTGAAGCTTTCTTT. Protein product: CASGIGTEAFF.

This clone was seen just once. The chain employs TRBV25-1 and TRBJ2-1, with 7 bases that match TRBD1. Germline CDR1 MGHDK, CDR2 SYGVNS. J lost 15 bases, V lost 5 bases, and 7 bases had no gene match. This CDR3 is 11 amino acids long. CDR3 sequence reads: CASSRETGRFF. The CDR3 DNA sequence: TGTGCCAGCAGTCGTGAGACAGGGAGGTTCTTC. The full variable domain, its missing parts supplied by reference TRBV25-1 and TRBJ2-1, is EADIYQTPRYLVIGTGKKITLECSQTMGHDKMYWYQQDPGMELHLIHYSYGVNSTEKGDLSSESTVSRIRTEHFPLTLESARPSHTSQYLCASSRETGRFFGPGTRLTVL.

A remark on this clone: The same CDR3 also results from other DNA sequences found in this sample. The chain combines TRBV29-1 with TRBJ2-3; tentatively, D is TRBD2 (5 bases). The CDR3 covers 13 residues. From germline, CDR1 is SQVTM and CDR2 ANQGSEA. V gave up 3 bases and J gave up 3 bases, with 10 bases separating them. CDR3 amino acids: CSVEGRTTDTQYF. The CDR3 DNA sequence: TGCAGCGTTGAGGGTCGGACTACAGATACGCAGTATTTT.

This clone appeared once. The gene calls are TRBV5-1 and TRBJ2-5; 9 positions agree with TRBD1. With 4 bases clipped from V and 2 bases from J, the junction kept 9 bases outside the gene matches. This CDR3 is 16 amino acids long. Germline V gene lookup returns CDR1 SGHRS and CDR2 YFSETQ. CDR3: CASSTQQGATQETQYF. CDR3 nucleotide sequence: TGCGCCAGCAGCACCCAACAGGGGGCAACGCAAGAGACCCAGTACTTC.

This sequence joins TRBV7-9 and TRBJ2-1, with TRBD2 matching 11 bases. This CDR3 contains 14 residues. The germline gives CDR1 SEHNR, CDR2 FQNEAQ (reference sequence). V lost 2 bases, J lost 9 bases, and 3 bases stayed unmatched. DNA for the CDR3: TGTGCCAGCAGCTTATCACTAGCGGGAGCTGAGCAGTTCTTC. Translating gives CASSLSLAGAEQFF.

V is TRBV5-1 and J is TRBJ2-4; a weak D match, TRBD1 (6 bases). The CDR3 length is 13 residues. V lost 2 bases, J lost 9 bases, and 12 bases lay in between. The germline V gene encodes CDR1 SGHRS and CDR2 YFSETQ. This CDR3 is CASSLLTGSIQYF. CDR3 DNA sequence: TGCGCCAGCAGCTTACTTACAGGGTCCATTCAGTACTTC.

V is TRBV14 and J is TRBJ1-1, with 8 bases matching TRBD1. Germline V lookup: CDR1 SGHDN, CDR2 FVKESK. This CDR3 is built from 16 residues. V shed 4 bases and J 0 bases; nucleotides not matched to a gene: 7. The CDR3 DNA is TGTGCCAGCAGCCCTCGACAGGGGACCCTGAACACTGAAGCTTTCTTT. Protein: CASSPRQGTLNTEAFF.

This sequence joins TRBV10-3 and TRBJ2-7; 7 positions agree with TRBD2. The CDR3 spans 14 residues. With V trimmed by 2 bases and J by 2 bases, 3 bases remained unmatched. Germline loops: CDR1 ENHRY, CDR2 SYGVKD. The CDR3 DNA follows: TGTGCCATCAGTGAGAGCGGGGCAACCTACGAGCAGTACTTC. It encodes CAISESGATYEQYF.

The V call is TRBV7-9, the J call TRBJ2-5, with unresolved D. Trimming took off 2 bases at V and 2 bases at J, with 9 bases between the two ends. The germline gives CDR1 SEHNR, CDR2 FQNEAQ (reference sequence). CDR3 length equals 14 residues. The CDR3 region has the DNA TGTGCCAGCAGCTTATGGACGGAACAAGAGACCCAGTACTTC. As protein: CASSLWTEQETQYF.

V and J are TRBV5-1 and TRBJ2-7; 9 nucleotides agree with TRBD2. The V and J ends lost 0 bases and 7 bases, in that order; junction bases with no gene match: 5. Germline V gene lookup returns CDR1 SGHRS and CDR2 YFSETQ. This CDR3 contains 14 residues. CDR3 residues: CASSLGGLAWEQYF. The CDR3, as DNA: TGCGCCAGCAGCTTGGGGGGACTAGCCTGGGAGCAGTACTTC.

The V gene is TRBV4-3, the J gene TRBJ2-7; D is ambiguous. The length of the CDR3 is 15 residues. Germline lookup yields CDR1 LGHNA and CDR2 YSLEER. Trimming removed 0 bases from V and 4 bases from J, with 13 bases in between. This CDR3 is CASSQDPSTSYEQYF. As DNA, the CDR3 is TGCGCCAGCAGCCAAGATCCTAGTACCAGTTACGAGCAGTACTTC.

This rearrangement joins TRBV10-3 to TRBJ2-5, with TRBD2 identical over 10 bases. This CDR3 has 14 residues. Germline CDR1 reads ENHRY; CDR2 reads SYGVKD. With 10 bases clipped from V and 5 bases from J, the junction kept 10 bases outside the gene matches. CDR3 nucleotides: TGTGCCACCGGAAAGCGGGAGGGCCGGGAGACCCAGTACTTC. This translates into CATGKREGRETQYF.

V and J are TRBV6-5 and TRBJ2-5; D is ambiguous. Looked up from germline, CDR1 is MNHEY and CDR2 is SVGAGI. This CDR3 is 13 amino acids long. Trimming left V 0 bases short and J 5 bases short, with 7 bases between. In DNA, the CDR3 is TGTGCCAGCAGTTACTCGGGCTTTGAGACCCAGTACTTC. Amino acid sequence: CASSYSGFETQYF.

The chain has TRBV5-1 and TRBJ1-4; TRBD1 agrees at 7 bases. The CDR3 covers 16 residues. The germline V gene encodes CDR1 SGHRS and CDR2 YFSETQ. The junction had 7 bases not matched to a gene; V was cut back by 2 bases and J by 3 bases. The CDR3 reads CASSLVRGSSNEKLFF. CDR3 bases: TGCGCCAGCAGCTTAGTCAGGGGGTCGTCTAATGAAAAACTGTTTTTT. The full variable domain, in which reference TRBV5-1 and TRBJ1-4 provide the parts outside the CDR3, is KAGVTQTPRYLIKTRGQQVTLSCSPISGHRSVSWYQQTPGQGLQFLFEYFSETQRNKGNFPGRFSGRQFSNSRSEMNVSTLELGDSALYLCASSLVRGSSNEKLFFGSGTQLSVL.

The J gene is TRBJ1-4, the V gene TRBV19; no clear D. This CDR3 has 15 amino acids. V dropped 5 bases and J dropped 2 bases, with 12 bases sitting between them. Germline V CDR1 and CDR2: LNHDA, SQIVND (reference sequence). This CDR3 reads CASSLLRDTNEKLFF. CDR3 DNA sequence: TGTGCCAGTAGTCTACTCCGGGATACTAATGAAAAACTGTTTTTT. The full variable domain, its missing parts supplied by reference TRBV19 and TRBJ1-4, is DGGITQSPKYLFRKEGQNVTLSCEQNLNHDAMYWYRQDPGQGLRLIYYSQIVNDFQKGDIAEGYSVSREKKESFPLTVTSAQKNPTAFYLCASSLLRDTNEKLFFGSGTQLSVL.